Listed below are T cell receptor beta chains from one sample, sequenced in a study of blood T cells in healthy people across ages. One entry per CDR3 protein, called by TCRdb with MiXCR from the 5' RACE reads. This table holds some 710,000 distinct CDR3 sequences, 22% found once. The sample taken for sequencing was blood. The receptors shown here come from a man aged 65 to 79 in good health. The CDR3 runs from the conserved cysteine through the conserved F or W. D genes are given only for firm matches. A clone size is listed for some rows: how often the clone was seen (once, few, many), or a class if it is expanded.

j_call,v_call,d_call,clone_size,cdr3_length,cdr3_nt,cdr3_aa
TRBJ2-1,TRBV12-3/TRBV12-4,TRBD2,few,16,TGTGCCAGCAGTCTTGGACTAGCGGGGAAAGACAATGAGCAGTTCTTC,CASSLGLAGKDNEQFF
TRBJ2-5,TRBV20-1,TRBD2,few,15,TGCCAACGGACTAGCGAGACCCAACTCCAAGAGACCCAGTACTTC,CQRTSETQLQETQYF
TRBJ2-5,TRBV11-2,NA,few,14,TGTGCCAGCAGCTTAGATAACTTTTTGGAGACCCAGTACTTC,CASSLDNFLETQYF
TRBJ1-1,TRBV29-1,NA,NA,10,TGCAGTCCGGGGAACACTGAAGCTTTCTTT,CSPGNTEAFF
TRBJ1-1,TRBV29-1,NA,few,13,TGCAGCGTTGATTGGCAATACGAGGGGGGAGCTTTCTTT,CSVDWQYEGGAFF
TRBJ2-1,TRBV3-1,NA,NA,15,TGTGCCAGCAGCCATGGGCAAGAGAGGTCGGTTGAGCAGTTCTTC,CASSHGQERSVEQFF
TRBJ2-1,TRBV7-2,TRBD2,NA,17,TGTGCCAGCAGCGCGGAGCCAACTAGCGAATCATACAATGAGCAGTTCTTC,CASSAEPTSESYNEQFF
TRBJ2-3,TRBV5-1,NA,NA,13,TGCACCAGCGGCCCACAGGGACCGATTGAGCAGTATTTT,CTSGPQGPIEQYF
TRBJ2-2,TRBV3-1,TRBD2,NA,16,TGTGCCAGCAGCCAATTCCTAGCGGGACCCACCGGGGAGCTGTTTTTT,CASSQFLAGPTGELFF
TRBJ2-4,TRBV5-1,NA,few,16,TGCGCCAGCAGCATCGGACAGGGAGGGCTCCAAAACATTCAGTACTTC,CASSIGQGGLQNIQYF
TRBJ2-2,TRBV7-2,NA,NA,10,TGTGCCAGCAGCTTGGTGGAGCTGTTTTTT,CASSLVELFF
TRBJ1-4,TRBV28,TRBD1,NA,16,TGTGTTGGACAGGGGCGACTTTTTGCAACTAATGAAAAACTGTTTTTT,CVGQGRLFATNEKLFF
TRBJ2-7,TRBV28,NA,NA,15,TGTGCCAGCAGTATCCCCCTTGGCAGCTCCTACGAGCAGTACTTC,CASSIPLGSSYEQYF
TRBJ1-2,TRBV29-1,NA,few,14,TGCAGCGTTGAATTAGGTCAGAGCTACTATGGCTACACCTTC,CSVELGQSYYGYTF
TRBJ2-3,TRBV6-6,TRBD1,NA,16,TGTGCCAGCAGTCCCCCCGGGACAGGGGGGACAGATACGCAGTATTTT,CASSPPGTGGTDTQYF
TRBJ1-1,TRBV29-1,NA,many,14,TGCAGCGTTGGTGAGGGTTCAGTGAACACTGAAGCTTTCTTT,CSVGEGSVNTEAFF
TRBJ2-1,TRBV2,NA,NA,14,TGTGCCAGCAGTGAAGCAAGGGGATCTCGGGAGCAGTTCTTC,CASSEARGSREQFF
TRBJ2-3,TRBV29-1,NA,few,13,TGCAGCGTCAGGTCGGGGGCGGCAGATACGCAGTATTTT,CSVRSGAADTQYF
TRBJ2-3,TRBV7-3,NA,few,15,TGTGCCAGCAGCTTATACTACGGGGGCACAGATACGCAGTATTTT,CASSLYYGGTDTQYF
TRBJ1-2,TRBV10-3,TRBD1,few,13,TGTGCCATCAGGGGGGACAGCGTCTATGGCTACACCTTC,CAIRGDSVYGYTF
TRBJ2-1,TRBV2,NA,NA,14,TGTGCCAGCATGGGCGTGGGGGTCCACAATGAGCAGTTCTTC,CASMGVGVHNEQFF
TRBJ1-5,TRBV11-2,NA,NA,14,TGTGCCAGCAGCTTATCAGGGTACAATCAGCCCCAGCATTTT,CASSLSGYNQPQHF
TRBJ1-2,TRBV3-1,NA,NA,14,TGTGCCAGCAGCCATCTTTCGGATTACTATGGCTACACCTTC,CASSHLSDYYGYTF
TRBJ2-1,TRBV5-1,NA,NA,15,TGCGCCAGCAGCTTCCCCGGGGCTAGCTACAATGAGCAGTTCTTC,CASSFPGASYNEQFF
TRBJ2-7,TRBV18,NA,many,13,TGTGCCAGCTCACCACTCCAGGACTACGAGCAGTACTTC,CASSPLQDYEQYF
TRBJ1-6,TRBV12-3/TRBV12-4,NA,few,13,TGTGCCAGCAGTTTAAATGAGGGAGGACCCCTCCACTTT,CASSLNEGGPLHF
TRBJ1-5,TRBV20-1,NA,NA,12,TGCAGTGCTAGAGAGGGCTCGAAGCCCCAGCATTTT,CSAREGSKPQHF